In this sample, the clone carrying this T cell receptor (beta chain) turned up many times. Its antigen is undetermined. The sample originates from a study of blood T cells in healthy people across ages. General observations from the study: Diversity of TCR beta correlated strongly with naive T cell percentage.

Then a second PCR, running roughly 7 to 11 cycles, was carried out with a sample-barcoded 5' primer and a J-beta primer mix. Every molecule of cDNA carried a tag from a template-switch adaptor with 12 random nucleotides. TCRdb reprocessed the 5' RACE reads via MiXCR and lists one record per CDR3 protein. The sample has roughly 640,000 distinct CDR3 sequences; approximately 30% are singletons. Whenever a sample was processed, at least 7 million PBMCs were isolated. The germline V gene has CDR1 SQVTM and CDR2 ANQGSEA. The CDR3 covers 13 residues. The V gene end was trimmed by 5 bases and the J gene end by 2 bases; junction bases not matched to a gene: 3.

The V gene is TRBV29-1, the J gene TRBJ2-3, with 8 bases identical to TRBD1. This clonotype originated in a woman of 80 years or more in good health. Input material: blood. The CDR3 DNA follows: TGCAGCGTTAGGACAGGGTCCACAGATACGCAGTATTTT. This encodes CSVRTGSTDTQYF.